Each of the 2 T cell receptor beta chains below was sequenced from the same sample in a study of patients and donors after allogeneic stem cell transplantation. TCRdb processed the RT-PCR reads anew with MiXCR; each CDR3 protein has one entry. The table shows under 200,000 distinct CDR3 sequences, with 24% occurring only once. Sequenced material: blood, either unsorted or a sorted T cell fraction (not recorded which). The receptors shown here come from a human donor who was either an allogeneic HSCT recipient or a stem cell or donor lymphocyte infusion donor (not recorded which). It is not recorded whose cells these are; they may come from a transplant donor.

The J gene is TRBJ2-5, the V gene TRBV7-2; possibly TRBD2 for D (5 bases). The V gene lost 2 bases and the J gene lost 7 bases, with 17 bases spanning the gap. The CDR3 is 15 residues long. Looked up from germline, CDR1 is SGHTA and CDR2 is FQGNSA. The CDR3 DNA follows: TGTGCCAGCAGCTTATCTTGGACCCCCGAGGGGACCCAGTACTTC. Translating gives CASSLSWTPEGTQYF. The whole variable domain, filled in from reference TRBV7-2 and TRBJ2-5, reads GAGVSQSPSNKVTEKGKDVELRCDPISGHTALYWYRQSLGQGLEFLIYFQGNSAPDKSGLPSDRFSAERTGGSVSTLTIQRTQQEDSAVYLCASSLSWTPEGTQYFGPGTRLLVL.

This clonotype turned up a few times. V is TRBV7-9 and J is TRBJ1-2, with unresolved D. The CDR3 contains 15 residues. Germline assignment: CDR1 SEHNR and CDR2 FQNEAQ (reference sequence). Trimming pared 1 base from V and 6 bases from J, leaving 15 bases between. CDR3 residues: CASSLEWPDTNGYTF. The CDR3 DNA follows: TGTGCCAGCAGCTTAGAATGGCCAGACACGAATGGCTACACCTTC.